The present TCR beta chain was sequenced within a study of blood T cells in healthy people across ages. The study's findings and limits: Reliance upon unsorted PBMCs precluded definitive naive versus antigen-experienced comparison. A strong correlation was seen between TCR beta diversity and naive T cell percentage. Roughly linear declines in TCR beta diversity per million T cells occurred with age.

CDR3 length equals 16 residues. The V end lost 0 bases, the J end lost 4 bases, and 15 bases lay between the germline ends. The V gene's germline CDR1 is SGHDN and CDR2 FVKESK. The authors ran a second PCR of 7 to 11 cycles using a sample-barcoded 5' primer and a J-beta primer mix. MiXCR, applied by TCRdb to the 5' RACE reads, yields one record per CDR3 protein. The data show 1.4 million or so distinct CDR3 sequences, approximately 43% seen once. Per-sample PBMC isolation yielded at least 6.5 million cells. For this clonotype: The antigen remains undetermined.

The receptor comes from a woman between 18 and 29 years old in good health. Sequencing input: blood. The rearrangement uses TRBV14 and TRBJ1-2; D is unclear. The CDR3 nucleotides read TGTGCCAGCAGCCAAGATTCTCATCTGTTGGGCTATGGCTACACCTTC. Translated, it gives CASSQDSHLLGYGYTF.